This T cell receptor beta chain was captured in a study of identical twins. Points from the study as a whole: Clonotypes of the beta chain that were abundant in cord blood carried fewer insertions (memory repertoires showed none).

This clonotype was detected ten times or more. The antigen is not known. A universal primer site was added by template switching, and unique molecular identifiers were carried by the cDNA. Using its own MiXCR run on the 5' RACE reads, TCRdb lists one record per CDR3 protein. The table records approximately 700,000 distinct CDR3 sequences, less than 7% of them present only once. The CDR3 runs to 14 residues. The V and J ends lost 6 bases and 4 bases respectively, with 10 bases between them. CDR1 and CDR2 (germline): SEHNR, FQNEAQ (reference sequence). The chain employs TRBV7-9 and TRBJ1-6, with D possibly being TRBD1 (6 bases). The TCR originated in a man aged 18 to 29 in good health. The sample taken for sequencing was naive T cells sorted from blood. Here the CDR3 reads CASRPDSYNSPLHF. The CDR3, as DNA: TGTGCCAGCAGACCGGACAGTTATAATTCACCCCTCCACTTT.